The next 21 T cell receptor beta chains were all read from a single sample in a study of spatial heterogeneity in lung cancer. One entry per CDR3 protein results from TCRdb running MiXCR on the 5' RACE reads. The sample holds 20,000 to 25,000 distinct CDR3 sequences, about 3% seen once. The time point is: sample taken at primary tumor resection. Extraction of whole RNA from tumor, nontumor lung or frozen PBMC preceded unsorted sequencing. Sequencing was performed on PBMCs, taken at surgery. The receptors come from a female donor with early-stage non-small cell lung cancer.

This clonotype was observed at least ten times. The rearrangement uses TRBV24-1 and TRBJ1-2; no firm D call. Germline V lookup: CDR1 KGHDR, CDR2 SFDVKD. V lost 5 bases and J lost 8, with 14 bases in between. The CDR3 sequence is 13 residues long. The CDR3 bases are TGTGCCACCAGTGTCCCCGGCTTGACGGGCTACACCTTC. Translation gives CATSVPGLTGYTF.

This clonotype was seen at least ten times. The chain is built from TRBV3-1 and TRBJ2-7; 11 bases map to TRBD2. Germline V gene lookup returns CDR1 LGHDT and CDR2 YNNKEL (reference sequence). V lost 0 bases to trimming and J lost 6 bases; unmatched junction nucleotides: 4. The CDR3 consists of 15 residues. This CDR3 is CASSQDRLAGGEQYF. The CDR3 DNA sequence: TGTGCCAGCAGCCAAGATCGGCTAGCGGGGGGCGAGCAGTACTTC.

This clonotype was seen ten or more times. The rearrangement joins TRBV27 to TRBJ2-7; the D gene is possibly TRBD2 (5 bases). V lost 3 bases and J 1 base, leaving 7 bases between the germline ends. Germline V gene lookup returns CDR1 MNHEY and CDR2 SMNVEV (reference sequence). The CDR3 is made up of 13 amino acids. CDR3 loop: CASSFGGSYEQYF. In DNA form, the CDR3 reads TGTGCCAGCAGTTTCGGAGGATCCTACGAGCAGTACTTC.

J is TRBJ2-7 and V is TRBV14; D is unresolved. Germline assignment: CDR1 SGHDN and CDR2 FVKESK. With 1 base removed from V and 3 bases from J, the gap between germline ends came to 4 bases. The CDR3 consists of 12 residues. CDR3 residues: CASSQVGYEQYF. The DNA of the CDR3 is TGTGCCAGCAGCCAAGTCGGCTACGAGCAGTACTTC.

Many counts were recorded for this clonotype. The V call is TRBV4-2, the J call TRBJ2-7, with TRBD2 as a possible D gene (5 bases). Germline assignment: CDR1 LGHNA and CDR2 YNFKEQ. Trimming stripped 3 bases from V and 4 bases from J, with 10 bases between. The CDR3 covers 13 residues. The CDR3 nucleotides are TGTGCCAGCAGCCAGGACTGGATATACGAGCAGTACTTC. It encodes CASSQDWIYEQYF.

This clonotype was detected many times. The gene calls are TRBV6-1 and TRBJ2-2; weak D call: TRBD1 (6 bases). Germline V CDR1 and CDR2: MNHNS, SASEGT. The CDR3 loop spans 15 amino acids. The V end was cut by 4 bases, the J end by 5 bases, with 14 bases between. CDR3 sequence reads: CASSGDRRLTGELFF. In nucleotides, the CDR3 is TGTGCCAGCAGTGGAGACAGGAGACTAACCGGGGAGCTGTTTTTT.

In its sample, this clonotype was seen many times. The chain combines TRBV20-1 with TRBJ2-1; D ambiguous. Germline CDR1 DFQATT, CDR2 SNEGSKA (reference sequence). Trimming took 3 bases from V and 3 from J, leaving 3 bases between them. This CDR3 region has 11 residues. The CDR3 protein is CSARDYNEQFF. The CDR3 nucleotides are TGCAGTGCTAGGGACTACAATGAGCAGTTCTTC.

This clonotype was detected ten times or more. The V call is TRBV6-6, the J call TRBJ2-1, with 9 bases lining up with TRBD2. V trimming: 7 bases; J trimming: 4 bases; junction bases outside the gene matches: 5. CDR1 is MNHNY, CDR2 SVGAGI, per germline (reference sequence). CDR3 length: 14 residues. CDR3 residues: CASKILAGYNEQFF. The DNA for the CDR3 is TGTGCCAGCAAGATCCTAGCGGGATACAATGAGCAGTTCTTC.

Note on this clonotype: At one boundary the junction diverges from the germline segment, which might be a read error. The chain recombines TRBV2 with TRBJ2-7; D call uncertain. Per the germline V gene, CDR1 is SNHLY and CDR2 is FYNNEI. The CDR3 extends over 10 amino acids. The CDR3 reads CASGQFGQCF. The CDR3 region has the DNA TGTGCCAGCGGCCAGTTTGGGCAGTGCTTC.

This clonotype occurred many times. The rearrangement links TRBV7-8 to TRBJ2-7; tentatively, D is TRBD1 (8 bases). V was cut by 5 bases and J by 1 base, with 15 bases left in between. CDR1 and CDR2 from the germline V gene are SGHVS and FQNEAQ. The CDR3 is made up of 15 amino acids. CDR3 amino acids: CASSPGQGGSYEQYF. The CDR3 DNA sequence: TGTGCCAGCAGCCCCGGACAGGGAGGGTCCTACGAGCAGTACTTC.

This clonotype appeared a few times. This chain joins TRBV19 and TRBJ2-3; 11 positions match TRBD1. Germline assignment: CDR1 LNHDA and CDR2 SQIVND (reference sequence). The CDR3 covers 16 residues. V dropped 1 base and J dropped 3; count of bases not matched to a gene: 3. As DNA, the CDR3 is TGTGCCAGTAGTATAGCCCGGGACAGGGGGACAGATACGCAGTATTTT. It yields the protein CASSIARDRGTDTQYF.

This clonotype was seen ten or more times. This sequence joins TRBV12-3 or TRBV12-4 and TRBJ2-3; tentative D call: TRBD1 (6 bases). The CDR3 totals 14 residues. The V gene lost 5 bases and the J gene lost 6 bases, with 15 bases spanning the gap. The CDR3 nucleotides are TGTGCCAGCAGTCGGACAGCACCAGGGGATACGCAGTATTTT. Translating gives CASSRTAPGDTQYF.

This clonotype was observed many times. In DNA form, the CDR3 reads TGTGCCAGCAGCGTCCACAGGGGTTCGGCCTACGAGCAGTACTTC. Translated: CASSVHRGSAYEQYF. The rearrangement uses TRBV7-8 and TRBJ2-7; 7 bases are a match to TRBD1. Germline assignment: CDR1 SGHVS and CDR2 FQNEAQ. With V trimmed by 5 bases and J by 2 bases, 9 bases remained unmatched. CDR3 length: 15 amino acids.

The sample holds many counts of this clonotype. The rearrangement links TRBV20-1 to TRBJ2-3; TRBD2 matches at 15 bases. CDR3 length: 15 amino acids. The germline gives CDR1 DFQATT, CDR2 SNEGSKA (reference sequence). The CDR3 region is CSVRGLAGGRDTQYF. CDR3 sequence (DNA): TGCAGCGTAAGAGGACTAGCGGGAGGGAGAGATACGCAGTATTTT.

CDR3 protein: CASSLAGSNEQFF. CDR3 bases: TGCGCCAGCAGCTTGGCCGGGAGCAATGAGCAGTTCTTC. This chain connects TRBV5-1 to TRBJ2-1; TRBD2 is a possible D gene (6 bases). The CDR3 covers 13 residues. The germline V and J ends were trimmed by 0 bases and 6 bases, with 7 bases remaining between them. Per germline, CDR1 SGHRS and CDR2 YFSETQ.

The sample holds many counts of this clonotype. CDR3: CASSVTGTGTYNEQFF. CDR3 bases: TGTGCCAGCAGCGTTACCGGGACAGGAACCTACAATGAGCAGTTCTTC. The V call is TRBV11-1, the J call TRBJ2-1; 8 bases fit TRBD1. V lost 5 bases and J lost 2; bases outside the gene matches: 8. The CDR3 loop spans 16 amino acids. Germline V gives CDR1 SGHAT, CDR2 FQDESV (reference sequence).

This clonotype was seen many times. The chain couples TRBV4-1 to TRBJ2-3, with D unresolved. Germline CDR1 reads MGHRA; CDR2 reads YSYEKL. Trimming cost V 1 base and J 5 bases, with 10 bases left between them. This CDR3 comprises 14 residues. The CDR3 nucleotides read TGCGCCAGCAGCCAAGCGGCTAGTGGAGATACGCAGTATTTT. This encodes CASSQAASGDTQYF.

The rearrangement links TRBV7-9 to TRBJ2-3, with 7 nucleotides matching TRBD1. V lost 4 bases, J lost 5 bases, and 6 bases stayed unmatched. The germline V gene has CDR1 SEHNR and CDR2 FQNEAQ (reference sequence). This CDR3 is 14 amino acids long. The CDR3: CASSSGQQLDTQYF. The CDR3 DNA sequence: TGTGCCAGCAGCTCGGGACAGCAGCTAGATACGCAGTATTTT.

There are many counts of this clonotype. The V and J genes are TRBV20-1 and TRBJ1-4; TRBD1 is a possible D gene (6 bases). The CDR3 has 14 amino acids. The V end was cut by 4 bases, the J end by 5 bases, with 14 bases between. Germline CDR1 is DFQATT and CDR2 is SNEGSKA (reference sequence). The CDR3 here is CSAITGQTNEKLFF. The CDR3, as DNA: TGCAGTGCTATAACAGGGCAAACCAATGAAAAACTGTTTTTT.

This clonotype was seen repeatedly, ten times or more. The V call is TRBV7-9, the J call TRBJ1-1; D remains unclear. The CDR3 totals 12 residues. The V gene's germline CDR1 is SEHNR and CDR2 FQNEAQ (reference sequence). Trimming removed 6 bases at V and 6 bases at J, with 11 bases between. CDR3 DNA: TGTGCCAGCAGAGTGGACCTTGCTGAAGCTTTCTTT. Translation: CASRVDLAEAFF. The full variable domain, completed using reference TRBV7-9 and TRBJ1-1, is DTGVSQNPRHKITKRGQNVTFRCDPISEHNRLYWYRQTLGQGPEFLTYFQNEAQLEKSRLLSDRFSAERPKGSFSTLEIQRTEQGDSAMYLCASRVDLAEAFFGQGTRLTVV.

This clonotype was counted a few times. One end of the junction fails to match germline, which may point to a read error. The CDR3 DNA follows: TGCAGTGCCAGAGGGGGGACTAGCGGGAGTGTTAGCTCCTACAATGAGCAGTTCTTC. Encoded protein: CSARGGTSGSVSSYNEQFF. V is TRBV20-1 and J is TRBJ2-1; the match to TRBD2 covers 14 bases. The CDR3 is 19 residues long. CDR1 DFQATT and CDR2 SNEGSKA come from the germline V gene (reference sequence).